A selection of T cell receptor beta chains follows, all from one sample in a study of technical replicates of blood from several donors. Assay: immunoSEQ multiplex PCR; the TCRdb copy retains only in-frame clones and omits some. The sample has approximately 97,000 clones; about 95% are singletons. The source material was T cells isolated from PBMCs. These receptors were taken from a human donor in good health. The CDR3 runs from the conserved cysteine through the conserved F or W. A D gene is named only where the DNA matches it firmly. Some rows have no size entry. The others give once, few or many, or a class for an expanded clone.

j_call d_call v_call clone_size cdr3_nt cdr3_aa
TRBJ2-1 TRBD2 TRBV6-1 . TGTGCCACTTTGGGACTAGTACGTGATGAGCAGTTCTTC CATLGLVRDEQFF
TRBJ2-1 TRBD1 TRBV6-5 . TGTGCCAGCAGGGACAGGGGGGACAATGAGCAGTTCTTC CASRDRGDNEQFF
TRBJ2-1 TRBD1 TRBV5-6 . TGTGCCAGCACCGAGACAGGGACCTACAATGAGCAGTTCTTC CASTETGTYNEQFF
TRBJ2-2 TRBD2 TRBV9 . TGTGCCAGCAGGCTAGCGGACAACACCGGGGAGCTGTTTTTT CASRLADNTGELFF
TRBJ1-5 . TRBV28 . TGTGCCAGCAGTCTCGGTAATCAGCCCCAGCATTTT CASSLGNQPQHF
TRBJ1-6 . TRBV27 . TGTGCCAGCAGTTTTGATCTTGGAGGAGATTCACCCCTCCACTTT CASSFDLGGDSPLHF
TRBJ2-1 . TRBV27 . TGTGCCAGCAGTTTATCAACTGCGGGGTACAATGAGCAGTTCTTC CASSLSTAGYNEQFF
TRBJ2-1 TRBD2 TRBV9 once TGTGCCAGCAGCGTAGCGACTAGCGGGGGGGGCTCCTACAATGAGCAGTTCTTC CASSVATSGGGSYNEQFF
TRBJ2-1 TRBD2 TRBV10-1 . TGCGCCAGCAGTGAGATCGTAGGACTAGCGGGGCCCTACAATGAGCAGTTCTTC CASSEIVGLAGPYNEQFF
TRBJ2-3 TRBD2 TRBV7-2 . TGTGCCAGCAGCTTAGATTGGGTTAGCGGGAGAATAGATACGCAGTATTTT CASSLDWVSGRIDTQYF
TRBJ1-1 . TRBV19 . TGTGCCAGTAGTCCTGAGGGGACTCCGAACACTGAAGCTTTCTTT CASSPEGTPNTEAFF
TRBJ2-1 TRBD2 TRBV19 . TGTGCCACACTAGATGCTAGCGGGAGGGCTGATGAGCAGTTCTTC CATLDASGRADEQFF
TRBJ1-2 . TRBV6-1 . TGTGCCAGCAGTGAGTCGGTACTCTATGGCTACACCTTC CASSESVLYGYTF
TRBJ2-2 TRBD2 TRBV19 . TGTGCCAGTAGTATAGAAAAAGGACTAGCGGGGAGAACCGGGGAGCTGTTTTTT CASSIEKGLAGRTGELFF
TRBJ2-1 TRBD2 TRBV15 . TGTGCCACCAGCAGAGATAGGGCGACTAGCGGGAGTCGGGAGCAGTTCTTC CATSRDRATSGSREQFF
TRBJ2-2 . TRBV4-1 . TGCGCCAGCAGCCAAATCGGGATGGGTACAGGGAAGACCACCGGGGAGCTGTTTTTT CASSQIGMGTGKTTGELFF
TRBJ2-5 . TRBV27 . TGTGCCACCACGGACTCATTCCAAGAGACCCAGTACTTC CATTDSFQETQYF
TRBJ2-1 . TRBV6-1 . TGTGCCAGCAGTGAATACTTGTTCGATGAGCAGTTCTTC CASSEYLFDEQFF
TRBJ1-4 . TRBV2 few TGTGCCAGCACTTTCAATTTCGGGATGGTGAATGAAAAACTGTTTTTT CASTFNFGMVNEKLFF
TRBJ2-7 . TRBV4-1 once TGCGCCAGCAGCCAAGCTAGGGGGGGCAGGGAGCAGTACTTC CASSQARGGREQYF
TRBJ2-7 . TRBV11-3 once TGTGCCAGCAGCCCCCCCCGTCAGGGGATTCGAGACTACGAGCAGTACTTC CASSPPRQGIRDYEQYF
TRBJ1-3 . TRBV29-1 . TGCAGCGCCCTGTCCGGGAGATCCGGAAACACCATATATTTT CSALSGRSGNTIYF
TRBJ1-2 . TRBV28 . TGTGCCAGCATCTCGGGGGGATTCTATGGCTACACCTTC CASISGGFYGYTF
TRBJ2-2 . TRBV5-6 . TGTGCCAGCAGCTTGGCGCAGGGCGGGGAGCTGTTTTTT CASSLAQGGELFF
TRBJ1-1 . TRBV9 few TGTGCCAGCAGCCCACGGGACTGGGAGGACACTGAAGCTTTCTTT CASSPRDWEDTEAFF
TRBJ2-7 TRBD1 TRBV6-6 . TGTGCCAGCAGTTATCCCGGGACAGGGTCCTACGAGCAGTACTTC CASSYPGTGSYEQYF
TRBJ1-2 . TRBV2 . TGTGCCACCCCGGGGGAGCTCGGCGGCTACACCTTC CATPGELGGYTF
TRBJ2-7 . TRBV27 . TGTGCCAGCAGTTTTGGCTTCTCCTACGAGCAGTACTTC CASSFGFSYEQYF
TRBJ2-5 TRBD2 TRBV5-4 . TGTGCCAGCAGCCCCGGACTAGCGGGAGAAGGAGAGACCCAGTACTTC CASSPGLAGEGETQYF
TRBJ2-2 . TRBV5-1 . TGCGCCAGCAGCCCAGGGGTCGGAGGCGGGGAGCTGTTTTTT CASSPGVGGGELFF
TRBJ1-2 . TRBV6-5 . TGTGCCAGCATGCGTCAGGTGGGCTATGGCTACACCTTC CASMRQVGYGYTF
TRBJ2-1 . TRBV29-1 . TGCAGCGTTGCTGGGGGGAGCTACAATGAGCAGTTCTTC CSVAGGSYNEQFF